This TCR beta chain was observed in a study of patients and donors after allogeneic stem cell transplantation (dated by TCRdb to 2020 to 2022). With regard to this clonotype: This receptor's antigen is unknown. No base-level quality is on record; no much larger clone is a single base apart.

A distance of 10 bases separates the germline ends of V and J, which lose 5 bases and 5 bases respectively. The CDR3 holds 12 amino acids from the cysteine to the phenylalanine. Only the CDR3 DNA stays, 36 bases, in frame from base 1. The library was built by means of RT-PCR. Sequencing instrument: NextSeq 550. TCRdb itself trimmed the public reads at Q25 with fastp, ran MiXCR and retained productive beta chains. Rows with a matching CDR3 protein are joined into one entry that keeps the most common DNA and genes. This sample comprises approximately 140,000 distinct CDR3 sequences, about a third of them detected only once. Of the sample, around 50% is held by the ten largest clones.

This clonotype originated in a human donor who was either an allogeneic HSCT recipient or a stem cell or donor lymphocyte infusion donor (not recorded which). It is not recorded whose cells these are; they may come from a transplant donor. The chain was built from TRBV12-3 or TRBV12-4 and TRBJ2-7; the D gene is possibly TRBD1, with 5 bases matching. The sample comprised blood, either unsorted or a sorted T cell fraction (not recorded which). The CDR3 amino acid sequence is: CASSTPGNEQYF. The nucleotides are TGTGCCAGCAGTACCCCAGGGAACGAGCAGTACTTC.